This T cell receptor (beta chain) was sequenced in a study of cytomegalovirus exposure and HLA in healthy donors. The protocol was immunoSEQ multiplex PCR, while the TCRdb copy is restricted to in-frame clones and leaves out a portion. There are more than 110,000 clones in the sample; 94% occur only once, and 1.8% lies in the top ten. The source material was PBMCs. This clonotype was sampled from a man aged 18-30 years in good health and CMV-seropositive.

The CDR3 loop reads CASSRRLAGNVGELFF. CDR3 in DNA: TGCGCCAGCAGCCGCCGACTAGCGGGAAATGTCGGGGAGCTGTTTTTT. This chain joins TRBV4-1 and TRBJ2-2; 11 bases map to TRBD2. This CDR3 is 16 amino acids long. CDR1 is MGHRA and CDR2 is YSYEKL in the germline V gene. Trimming at V came to 4 bases and at J to 7 bases, leaving 8 bases not matched to a gene.